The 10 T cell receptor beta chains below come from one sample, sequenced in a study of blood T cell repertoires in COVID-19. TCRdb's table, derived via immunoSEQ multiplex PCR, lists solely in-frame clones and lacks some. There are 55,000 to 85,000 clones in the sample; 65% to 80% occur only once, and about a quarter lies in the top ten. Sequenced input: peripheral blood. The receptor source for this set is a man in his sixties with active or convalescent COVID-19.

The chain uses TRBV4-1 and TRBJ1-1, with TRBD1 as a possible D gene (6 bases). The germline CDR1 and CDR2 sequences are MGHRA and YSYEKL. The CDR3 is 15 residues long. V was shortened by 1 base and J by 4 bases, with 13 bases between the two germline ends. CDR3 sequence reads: CASSQAGGAGTEAFF. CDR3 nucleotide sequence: TGCGCCAGCAGCCAAGCTGGGGGGGCGGGCACTGAAGCTTTCTTT.

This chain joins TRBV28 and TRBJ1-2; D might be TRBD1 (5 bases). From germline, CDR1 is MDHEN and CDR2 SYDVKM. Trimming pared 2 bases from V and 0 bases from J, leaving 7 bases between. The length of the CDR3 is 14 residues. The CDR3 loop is CASSLTGPNYGYTF. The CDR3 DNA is TGTGCCAGCAGTTTAACAGGACCTAACTATGGCTACACCTTC.

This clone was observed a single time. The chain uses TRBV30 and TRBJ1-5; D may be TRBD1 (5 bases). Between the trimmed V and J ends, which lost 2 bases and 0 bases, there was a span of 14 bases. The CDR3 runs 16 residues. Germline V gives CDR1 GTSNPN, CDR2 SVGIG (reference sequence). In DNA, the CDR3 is TGTGCCTGGAGTCACGGGGGTCTTTATAGCAATCAGCCCCAGCATTTT. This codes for CAWSHGGLYSNQPQHF.

The chain's CDR3 is CASTPGTGYHEQYF. CDR3 coding DNA: TGTGCCAGCACCCCCGGGACAGGGTACCACGAGCAGTACTTC. This chain connects TRBV2 to TRBJ2-7; 9 nucleotides agree with TRBD1. The CDR3 is 14 residues long. V lost 7 bases and J lost 5; bases outside the gene matches: 9. The germline gives CDR1 SNHLY, CDR2 FYNNEI.

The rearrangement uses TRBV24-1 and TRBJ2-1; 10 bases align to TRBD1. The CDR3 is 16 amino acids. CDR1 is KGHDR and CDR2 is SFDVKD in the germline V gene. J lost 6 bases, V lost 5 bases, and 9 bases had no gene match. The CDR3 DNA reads TGTGCCACCAGTGGCAATCGGGACAGGGGCGTCAATGAGCAGTTCTTC. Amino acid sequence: CATSGNRDRGVNEQFF.

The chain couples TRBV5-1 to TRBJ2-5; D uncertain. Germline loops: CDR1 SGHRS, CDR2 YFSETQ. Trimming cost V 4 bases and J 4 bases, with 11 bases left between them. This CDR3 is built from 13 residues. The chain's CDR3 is CASSGWAGETQYF. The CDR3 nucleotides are TGCGCCAGCAGCGGGTGGGCAGGAGAGACCCAGTACTTC.

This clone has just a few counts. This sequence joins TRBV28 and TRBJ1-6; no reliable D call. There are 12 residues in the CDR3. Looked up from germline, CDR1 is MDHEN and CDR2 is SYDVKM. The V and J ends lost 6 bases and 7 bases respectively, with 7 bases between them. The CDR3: CASREGNSPLHF. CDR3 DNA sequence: TGTGCCAGCAGGGAGGGAAATTCACCCCTCCACTTT.

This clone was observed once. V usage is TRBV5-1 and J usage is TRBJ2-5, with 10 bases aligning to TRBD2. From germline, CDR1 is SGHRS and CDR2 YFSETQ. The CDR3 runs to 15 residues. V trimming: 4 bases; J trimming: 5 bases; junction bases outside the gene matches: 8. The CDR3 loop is CASSPGSGGMETQYF. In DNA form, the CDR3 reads TGCGCCAGCAGCCCCGGTAGCGGGGGGATGGAGACCCAGTACTTC.

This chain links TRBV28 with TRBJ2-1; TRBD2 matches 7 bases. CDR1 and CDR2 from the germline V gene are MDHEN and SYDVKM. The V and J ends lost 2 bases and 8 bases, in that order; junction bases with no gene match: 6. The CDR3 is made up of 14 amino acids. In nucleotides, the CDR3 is TGTGCCAGCAGTTTAACTAGCGAGTCCGATGAGCAGTTCTTC. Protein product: CASSLTSESDEQFF.

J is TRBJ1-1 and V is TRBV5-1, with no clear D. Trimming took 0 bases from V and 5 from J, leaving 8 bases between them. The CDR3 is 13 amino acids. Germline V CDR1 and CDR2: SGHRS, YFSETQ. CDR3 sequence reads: CASSLAGETEAFF. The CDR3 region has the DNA TGCGCCAGCAGCTTGGCCGGGGAAACTGAAGCTTTCTTT.